This T cell receptor beta chain was retrieved from a study of T cell responses to AZD1222 COVID-19 vaccine. Overall study results and limits: Spike-wide vaccine-associated CD4 TCRs dominated at 160-218 and 743-854.

The table came from immunoSEQ multiplex PCR; TCRdb's copy has only in-frame clones and leaves some out. The sample records more than 95,000 clones, 87% being singletons. The germline CDR1 and CDR2 sequences are SGDLS and YYNGEE. The ends were cut back, 0 bases at V and 4 bases at J, with 11 bases in the middle. The CDR3 spans 15 residues. Turning to this clone: What it binds is not known.

This TCR came from an adult in good health. The rearrangement links TRBV9 to TRBJ1-5, with a weak D call TRBD1 (6 bases). This sample comprised peripheral blood, obtained on day 0 of AZD1222 vaccination. CDR3 sequence reads: CASSVGAGANQPQHF. CDR3 bases: TGTGCCAGCAGCGTAGGGGCAGGGGCAAATCAGCCCCAGCATTTT.